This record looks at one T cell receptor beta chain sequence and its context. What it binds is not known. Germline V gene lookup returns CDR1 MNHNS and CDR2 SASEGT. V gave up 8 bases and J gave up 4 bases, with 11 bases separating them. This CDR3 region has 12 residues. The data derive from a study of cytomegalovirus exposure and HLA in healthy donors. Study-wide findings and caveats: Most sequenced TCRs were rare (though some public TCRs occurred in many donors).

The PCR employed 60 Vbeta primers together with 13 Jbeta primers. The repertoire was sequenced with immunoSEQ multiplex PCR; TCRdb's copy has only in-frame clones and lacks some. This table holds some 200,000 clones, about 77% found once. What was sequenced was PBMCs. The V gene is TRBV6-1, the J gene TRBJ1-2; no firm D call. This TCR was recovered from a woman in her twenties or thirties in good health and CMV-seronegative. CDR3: CASVSHSYGYTF. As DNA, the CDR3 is TGTGCCAGCGTAAGCCACTCCTATGGCTACACCTTC.